Detailed here is one T cell receptor (beta chain). This sample is part of a study of cytomegalovirus exposure and HLA in healthy donors. 60 Vbeta and 13 Jbeta primers were used in PCR. Clones were sequenced by immunoSEQ multiplex PCR, and TCRdb holds only the in-frame ones, with some missing. The sample records some 150,000 clones, 70% to 80% being singletons. The CDR3 extends over 14 amino acids. Sample: PBMCs. This sequence originates from a human donor in good health. J is TRBJ2-5 and V is TRBV12-1; the D call in the table, TRBD2, was not verified against the DNA. TRBV12-1 is described as a pseudogene. CDR3: CASSPQLERETQYF. In nucleotides, the CDR3 is TGTGCCAGCAGCCCCCAATTGGAGCGGGAGACCCAGTACTTC.